In its sample, the clone carrying this T cell receptor (beta chain) was seen a few times. Time point indicated: persistent/refractory GD, antithyroid drugs over 5 years with positive TRAb. The TCR library used RNA extracted from PBMCs. The sample belongs to a study of regulatory T cells in long-lasting Graves disease. CDR3 regions were amplified by Arm-PCR using iRepertoire HTBI primers to build TCR beta libraries. TCRdb reanalysed the multiplex PCR reads using MiXCR and keeps one entry per CDR3 protein. The sample records approximately 400,000 distinct CDR3 sequences, about a quarter being singletons. Trimming removed 5 bases from V and 2 bases from J, with 10 bases in between. From germline, CDR1 is SGHAT and CDR2 FQNNGV. The CDR3 has 15 residues.

Sequences were derived from peripheral blood mononuclear cells (PBMCs), sampled when the disease was refractory, from a patient treated with antithyroid drugs. The chain couples TRBV11-2 to TRBJ1-6; D is undetermined. This clonotype was sampled from a female donor with Graves disease. The CDR3 here is CASSPPGTYNSPLHF. In DNA form, the CDR3 reads TGTGCCAGCAGCCCCCCGGGAACCTATAATTCACCCCTCCACTTT.